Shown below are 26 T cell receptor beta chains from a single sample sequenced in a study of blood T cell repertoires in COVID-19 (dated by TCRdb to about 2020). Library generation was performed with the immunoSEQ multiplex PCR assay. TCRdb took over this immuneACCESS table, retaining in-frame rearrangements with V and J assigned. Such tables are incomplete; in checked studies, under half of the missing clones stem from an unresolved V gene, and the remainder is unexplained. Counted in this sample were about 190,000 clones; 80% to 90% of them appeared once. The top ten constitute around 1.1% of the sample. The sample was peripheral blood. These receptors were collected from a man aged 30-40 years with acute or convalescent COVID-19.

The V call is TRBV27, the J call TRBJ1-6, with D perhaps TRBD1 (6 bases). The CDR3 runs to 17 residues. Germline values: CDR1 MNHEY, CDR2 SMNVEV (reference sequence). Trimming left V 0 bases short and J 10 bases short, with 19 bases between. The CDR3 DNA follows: TGTGCCAGCAGTTTATCGGTTTCAGGGGCTAAAGGATCACCCCTCCACTTT. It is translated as CASSLSVSGAKGSPLHF.

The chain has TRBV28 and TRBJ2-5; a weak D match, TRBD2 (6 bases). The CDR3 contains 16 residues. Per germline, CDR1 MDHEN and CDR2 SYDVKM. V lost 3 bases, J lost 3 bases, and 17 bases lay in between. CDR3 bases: TGTGCCAGCAGTTTCCCACCGTGGAGGGCCAAAGAGACCCAGTACTTC. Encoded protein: CASSFPPWRAKETQYF.

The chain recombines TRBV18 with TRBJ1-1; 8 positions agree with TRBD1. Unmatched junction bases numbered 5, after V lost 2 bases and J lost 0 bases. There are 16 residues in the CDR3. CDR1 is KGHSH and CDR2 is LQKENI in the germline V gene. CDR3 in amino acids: CASSPRGQVMNTEAFF. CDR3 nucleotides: TGTGCCAGCTCACCAAGGGGACAGGTGATGAACACTGAAGCTTTCTTT.

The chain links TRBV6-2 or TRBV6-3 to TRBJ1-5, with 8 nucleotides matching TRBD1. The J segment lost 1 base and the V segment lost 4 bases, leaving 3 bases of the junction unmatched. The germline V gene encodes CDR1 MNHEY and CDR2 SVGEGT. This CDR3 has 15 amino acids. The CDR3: CASSFGQGSNQPQHF. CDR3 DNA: TGTGCCAGCAGTTTCGGACAGGGAAGCAATCAGCCCCAGCATTTT.

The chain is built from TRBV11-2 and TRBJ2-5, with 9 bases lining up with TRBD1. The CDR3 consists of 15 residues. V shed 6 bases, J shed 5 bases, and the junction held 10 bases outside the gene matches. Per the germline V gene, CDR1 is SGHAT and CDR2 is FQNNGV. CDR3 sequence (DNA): TGTGCCAGCAGAAAAAGTGGGGGGACAGGGGAGACCCAGTACTTC. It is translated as CASRKSGGTGETQYF.

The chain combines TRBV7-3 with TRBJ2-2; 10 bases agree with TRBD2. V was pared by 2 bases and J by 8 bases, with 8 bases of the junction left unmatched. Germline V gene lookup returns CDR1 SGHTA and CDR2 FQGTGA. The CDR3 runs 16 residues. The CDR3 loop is CASSLGVTSGIGELFF. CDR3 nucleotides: TGTGCCAGCAGCTTAGGTGTCACTAGCGGGATAGGGGAGCTGTTTTTT.

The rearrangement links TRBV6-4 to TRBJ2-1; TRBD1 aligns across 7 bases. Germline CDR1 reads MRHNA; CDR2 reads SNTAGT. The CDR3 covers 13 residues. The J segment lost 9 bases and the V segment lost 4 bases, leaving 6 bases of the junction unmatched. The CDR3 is CASSVTGSGEQFF. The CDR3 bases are TGTGCCAGCAGTGTGACAGGGTCAGGTGAGCAGTTCTTC.

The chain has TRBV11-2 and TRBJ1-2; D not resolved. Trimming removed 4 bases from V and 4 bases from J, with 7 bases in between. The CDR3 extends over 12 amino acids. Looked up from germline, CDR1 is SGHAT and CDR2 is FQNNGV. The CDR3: CASSSEAYGYTF. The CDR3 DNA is TGTGCCAGCAGCTCCGAGGCCTATGGCTACACCTTC. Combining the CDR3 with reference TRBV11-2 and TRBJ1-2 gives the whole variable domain EAGVAQSPRYKIIEKRQSVAFWCNPISGHATLYWYQQILGQGPKLLIQFQNNGVVDDSQLPKDRFSAERLKGVDSTLKIQPAKLEDSAVYLCASSSEAYGYTFGSGTRLTVV.

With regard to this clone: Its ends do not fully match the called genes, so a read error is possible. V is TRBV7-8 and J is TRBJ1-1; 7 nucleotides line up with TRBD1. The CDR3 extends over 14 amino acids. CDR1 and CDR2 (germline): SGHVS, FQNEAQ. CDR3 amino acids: CASSVATGRTEAFF. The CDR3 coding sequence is TGTGCCAGCAGCGTAGCGACAGGGCGAACTGAAGCTTTCTTT. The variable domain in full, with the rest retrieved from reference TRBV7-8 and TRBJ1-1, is GAGVSQSPRYKVAKRGQDVALRCDPISGHVSLFWYQQALGQGPEFLTYFQNEAQLDKSGLPSDRFFAERPEGSVSTLKIQRTQQEDSAVYLCASSVATGRTEAFFGQGTRLTVV.

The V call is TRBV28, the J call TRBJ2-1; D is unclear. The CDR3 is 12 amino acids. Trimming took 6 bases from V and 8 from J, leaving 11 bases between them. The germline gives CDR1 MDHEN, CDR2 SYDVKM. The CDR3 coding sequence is TGTGCCAGCAGGGCAGGTCGGTATGAGCAGTTCTTC. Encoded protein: CASRAGRYEQFF.

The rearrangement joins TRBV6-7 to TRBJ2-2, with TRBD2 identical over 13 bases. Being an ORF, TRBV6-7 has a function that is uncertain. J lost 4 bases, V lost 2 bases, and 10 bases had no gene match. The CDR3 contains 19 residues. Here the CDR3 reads CASSYPRTSGSFGTGELFF. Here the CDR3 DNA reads TGTGCCAGCAGTTACCCCAGGACTAGCGGGAGTTTTGGCACCGGGGAGCTGTTTTTT.

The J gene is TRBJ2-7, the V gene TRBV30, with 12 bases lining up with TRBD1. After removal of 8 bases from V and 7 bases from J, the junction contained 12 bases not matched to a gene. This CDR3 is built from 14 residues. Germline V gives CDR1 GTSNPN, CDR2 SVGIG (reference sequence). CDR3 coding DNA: TGTGCCGGTGAGGGACAGGGGGCGAACTGGGAGCAGTACTTC. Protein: CAGEGQGANWEQYF.

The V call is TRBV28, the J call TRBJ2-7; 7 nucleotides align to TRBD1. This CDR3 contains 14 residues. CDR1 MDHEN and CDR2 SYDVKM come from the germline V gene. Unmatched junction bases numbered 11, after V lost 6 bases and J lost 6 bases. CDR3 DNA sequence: TGTGCCAGCAGGCCCCCCGACAGGGTGCGCGAGCAGTACTTC. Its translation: CASRPPDRVREQYF.

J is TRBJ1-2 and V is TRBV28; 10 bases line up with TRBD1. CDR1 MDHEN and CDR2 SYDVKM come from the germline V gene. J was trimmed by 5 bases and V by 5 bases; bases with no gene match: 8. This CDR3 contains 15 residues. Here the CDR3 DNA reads TGTGCCAGCAGTCCCTCCGGGACAGGGGTATATGGCTACACCTTC. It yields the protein CASSPSGTGVYGYTF.

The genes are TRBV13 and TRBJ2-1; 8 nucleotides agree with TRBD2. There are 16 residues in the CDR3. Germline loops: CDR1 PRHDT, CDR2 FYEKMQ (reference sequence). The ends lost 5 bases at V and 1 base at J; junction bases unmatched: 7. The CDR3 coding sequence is TGTGCCAGCAGCCCCGAGGCTAGCGGGTCCTACAATGAGCAGTTCTTC. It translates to CASSPEASGSYNEQFF.

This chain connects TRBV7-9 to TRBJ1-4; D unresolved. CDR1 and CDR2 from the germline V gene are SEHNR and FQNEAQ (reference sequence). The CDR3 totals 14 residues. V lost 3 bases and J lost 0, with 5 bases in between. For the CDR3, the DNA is TGTGCCAGCAGCTTGCGGGCAACTAATGAAAAACTGTTTTTT. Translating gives CASSLRATNEKLFF.

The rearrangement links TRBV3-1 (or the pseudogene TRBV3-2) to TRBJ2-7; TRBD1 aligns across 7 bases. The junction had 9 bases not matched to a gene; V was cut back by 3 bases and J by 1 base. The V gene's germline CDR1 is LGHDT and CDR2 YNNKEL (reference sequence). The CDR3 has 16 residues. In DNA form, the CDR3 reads TGTGCCAGCAGCCAGCGTTCGACAGGGTTTTCCTACGAGCAGTACTTC. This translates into CASSQRSTGFSYEQYF.

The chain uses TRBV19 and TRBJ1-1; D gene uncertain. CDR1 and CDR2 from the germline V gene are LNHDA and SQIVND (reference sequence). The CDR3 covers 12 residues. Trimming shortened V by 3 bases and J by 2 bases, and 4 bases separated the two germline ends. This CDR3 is CASSMYNTEAFF. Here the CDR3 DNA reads TGTGCCAGTAGTATGTATAACACTGAAGCTTTCTTT.

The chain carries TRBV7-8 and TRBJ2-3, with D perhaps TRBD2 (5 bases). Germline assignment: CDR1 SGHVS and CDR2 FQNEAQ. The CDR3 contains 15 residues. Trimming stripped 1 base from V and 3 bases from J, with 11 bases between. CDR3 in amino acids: CASSLVDGVTDTQYF. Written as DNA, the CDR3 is TGTGCCAGCAGCTTAGTTGACGGGGTAACAGATACGCAGTATTTT.

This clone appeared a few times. The CDR3 here is CASSLGLGTDTQYF. In DNA form, the CDR3 reads TGTGCCAGCAGCTTAGGTCTCGGCACAGATACGCAGTATTTT. The rearrangement joins TRBV7-2 to TRBJ2-3; D is uncertain. The V gene's germline CDR1 is SGHTA and CDR2 FQGNSA. V lost 1 base, J lost 1 base, and 6 bases lay in between. This CDR3 has 14 residues.

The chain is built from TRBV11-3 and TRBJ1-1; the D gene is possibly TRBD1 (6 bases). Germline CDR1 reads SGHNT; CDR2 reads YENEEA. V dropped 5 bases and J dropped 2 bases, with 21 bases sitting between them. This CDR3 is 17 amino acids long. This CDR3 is CASSPEEPRGANTEAFF. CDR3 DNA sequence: TGTGCCAGCAGCCCGGAAGAACCTCGGGGGGCTAACACTGAAGCTTTCTTT.

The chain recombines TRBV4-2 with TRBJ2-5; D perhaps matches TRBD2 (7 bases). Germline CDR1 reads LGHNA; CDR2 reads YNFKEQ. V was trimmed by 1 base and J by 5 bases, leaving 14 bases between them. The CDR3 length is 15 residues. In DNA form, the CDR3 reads TGTGCCAGCAGCCAAGTGGGGGGGCCGGGGGAGACCCAGTACTTC. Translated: CASSQVGGPGETQYF.

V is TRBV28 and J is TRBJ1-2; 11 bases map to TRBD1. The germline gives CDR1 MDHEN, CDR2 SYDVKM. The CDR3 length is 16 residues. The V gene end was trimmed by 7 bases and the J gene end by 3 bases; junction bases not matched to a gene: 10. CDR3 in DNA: TGTGCCAGCACCACGCCTGGACAGGGGGCGGACTATGGCTACACCTTC. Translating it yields CASTTPGQGADYGYTF.

CDR3 loop: CASSTKRTSVQYF. The CDR3 coding sequence is TGTGCCAGCAGCACGAAACGGACTAGCGTTCAGTACTTC. The chain recombines TRBV5-6 with TRBJ2-4; 9 bases are a match to TRBD2. The V segment lost 4 bases and the J segment 11 bases; nucleotides outside the gene matches: 7. CDR1 and CDR2 (germline): SGHDT, YYEEEE. CDR3 length equals 13 residues.

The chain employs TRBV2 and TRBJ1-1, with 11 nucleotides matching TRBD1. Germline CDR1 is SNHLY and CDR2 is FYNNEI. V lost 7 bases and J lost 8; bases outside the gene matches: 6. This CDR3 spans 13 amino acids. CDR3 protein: CASKQDRGQEAFF. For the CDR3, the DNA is TGTGCCAGCAAGCAGGACAGGGGGCAAGAAGCTTTCTTT. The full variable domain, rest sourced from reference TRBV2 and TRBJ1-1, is EPEVTQTPSHQVTQMGQEVILRCVPISNHLYFYWYRQILGQKVEFLVSFYNNEISEKSEIFDDQFSVERPDGSNFTLKIRSTKLEDSAMYFCASKQDRGQEAFFGQGTRLTVV.

The CDR3 reads CASSPSTGSKGYTF. In nucleotides, the CDR3 is TGTGCCAGCTCACCCTCGACAGGAAGTAAGGGCTACACCTTC. The chain has TRBV18 and TRBJ1-2, with D possibly TRBD1 on 6 matching bases. V gave up 3 bases and J gave up 8 bases, with 16 bases separating them. Germline CDR1 reads KGHSH; CDR2 reads LQKENI. The CDR3 extends over 14 amino acids.